This entry describes one TCR beta chain. J gave up 5 bases and V 3 bases, and 13 bases lay outside the gene matches. The CDR3 loop spans 17 amino acids. Germline assignment: CDR1 ENHRY and CDR2 SYGVKD. The sample comes from a study of cytomegalovirus exposure and HLA in healthy donors. Amplification used 60 Vbeta primers and 13 Jbeta primers. TCRdb's copy holds only in-frame clones and misses some; the assay was immunoSEQ multiplex PCR. The data hold 100,000 to 150,000 clones, with 74% observed a single time. V is TRBV10-3 and J is TRBJ2-1; 7 bases map to TRBD2. The TCR sequence derives from a middle-aged man in good health and CMV-seropositive. Sequenced: PBMCs. DNA of the CDR3: TGTGCCATCAGTGACGGTTGGGCGGGAGTTTCGGACAATGAGCAGTTCTTC. Protein product: CAISDGWAGVSDNEQFF.